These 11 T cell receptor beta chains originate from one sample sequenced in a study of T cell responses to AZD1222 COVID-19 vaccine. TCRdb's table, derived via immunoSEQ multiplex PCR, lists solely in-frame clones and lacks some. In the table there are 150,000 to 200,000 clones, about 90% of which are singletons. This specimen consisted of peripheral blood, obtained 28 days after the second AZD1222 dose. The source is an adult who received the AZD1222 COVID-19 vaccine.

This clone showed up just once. In DNA form, the CDR3 reads TGTGCCAGCAGTAACAGGGTGGGGAACACTGAAGCTTTCTTT. This encodes CASSNRVGNTEAFF. The chain combines TRBV2 with TRBJ1-1; weak D call: TRBD1 (6 bases). This CDR3 is built from 14 residues. Looked up from germline, CDR1 is SNHLY and CDR2 is FYNNEI. V shed 5 bases and J shed 1 base, with 11 bases lying between them.

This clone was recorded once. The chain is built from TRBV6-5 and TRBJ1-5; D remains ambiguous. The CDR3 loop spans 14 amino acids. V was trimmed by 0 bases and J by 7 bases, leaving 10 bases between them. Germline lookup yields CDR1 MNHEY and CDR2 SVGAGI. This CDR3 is CASSYSGVSQPQHF. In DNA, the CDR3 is TGTGCCAGCAGTTACTCGGGAGTCTCCCAGCCCCAGCATTTT.

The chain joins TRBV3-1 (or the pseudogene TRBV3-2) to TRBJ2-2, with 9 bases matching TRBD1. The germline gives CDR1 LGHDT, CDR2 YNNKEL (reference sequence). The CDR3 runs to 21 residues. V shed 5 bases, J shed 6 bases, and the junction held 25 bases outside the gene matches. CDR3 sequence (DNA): TGTGCCAGCAGCGACCAAACAGGGGGCGCGTTTTGGGGAATGATTGCCGGGGAGCTGTTTTTT. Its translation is CASSDQTGGAFWGMIAGELFF.

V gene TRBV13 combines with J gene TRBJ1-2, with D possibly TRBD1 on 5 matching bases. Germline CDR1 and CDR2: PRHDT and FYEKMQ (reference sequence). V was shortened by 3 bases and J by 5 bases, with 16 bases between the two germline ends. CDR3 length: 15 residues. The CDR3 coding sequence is TGTGCCAGCAGCTTCCCGGGACTCTGGGGTTATGGCTACACCTTC. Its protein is CASSFPGLWGYGYTF.

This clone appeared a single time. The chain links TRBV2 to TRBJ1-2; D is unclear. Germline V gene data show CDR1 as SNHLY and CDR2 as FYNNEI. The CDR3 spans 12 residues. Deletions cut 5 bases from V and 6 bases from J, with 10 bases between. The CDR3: CASSPHTDGYTF. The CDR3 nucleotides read TGTGCCAGCAGTCCACATACGGATGGCTACACCTTC.

The CDR3 sequence is CASSDGGLWDPHQETQYF. CDR3 bases: TGTGCCAGCAGTGACGGGGGGCTTTGGGACCCACACCAAGAGACCCAGTACTTC. V usage is TRBV25-1 and J usage is TRBJ2-5, with a weak D call TRBD2 (7 bases). Germline V gene sequence: CDR1 MGHDK, CDR2 SYGVNS. This CDR3 spans 18 amino acids. The V and J ends lost 3 bases and 0 bases respectively, with 20 bases between them. Supplemented by reference TRBV25-1 and TRBJ2-5, the full variable domain reads EADIYQTPRYLVIGTGKKITLECSQTMGHDKMYWYQQDPGMELHLIHYSYGVNSTEKGDLSSESTVSRIRTEHFPLTLESARPSHTSQYLCASSDGGLWDPHQETQYFGPGTRLLVL.

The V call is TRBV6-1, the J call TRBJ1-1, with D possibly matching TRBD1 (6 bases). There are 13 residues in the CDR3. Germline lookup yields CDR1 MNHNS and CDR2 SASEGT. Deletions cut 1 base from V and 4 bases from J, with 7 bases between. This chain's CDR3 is CASSEGGGTEAFF. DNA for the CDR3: TGTGCCAGCAGTGAAGGAGGGGGCACTGAAGCTTTCTTT.

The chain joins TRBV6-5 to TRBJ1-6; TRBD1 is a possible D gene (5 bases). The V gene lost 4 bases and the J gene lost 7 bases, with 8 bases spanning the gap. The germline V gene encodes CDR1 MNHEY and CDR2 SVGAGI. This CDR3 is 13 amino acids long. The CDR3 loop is CASSLRQNSPLHF. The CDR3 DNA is TGTGCCAGCAGTTTGCGACAGAATTCACCCCTCCACTTT.

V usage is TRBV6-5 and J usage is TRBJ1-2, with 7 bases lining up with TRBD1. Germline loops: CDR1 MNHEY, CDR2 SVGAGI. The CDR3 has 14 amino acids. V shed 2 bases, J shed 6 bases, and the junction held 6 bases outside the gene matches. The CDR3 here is CASSYNRGQHGYTF. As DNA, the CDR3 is TGTGCCAGCAGTTACAACAGGGGACAACATGGCTACACCTTC.

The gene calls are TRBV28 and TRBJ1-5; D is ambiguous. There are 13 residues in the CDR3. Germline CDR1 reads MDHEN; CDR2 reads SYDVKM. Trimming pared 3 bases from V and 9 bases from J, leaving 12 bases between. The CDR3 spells CASSFRAQGPQHF. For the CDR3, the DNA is TGTGCCAGCAGTTTCCGGGCCCAAGGGCCCCAGCATTTT.

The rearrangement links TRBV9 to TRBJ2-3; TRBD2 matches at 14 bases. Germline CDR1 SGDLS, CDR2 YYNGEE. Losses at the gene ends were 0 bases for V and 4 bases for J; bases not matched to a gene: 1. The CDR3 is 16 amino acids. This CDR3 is CASSVEGLAGADTQYF. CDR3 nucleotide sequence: TGTGCCAGCAGCGTAGAGGGACTAGCGGGGGCAGATACGCAGTATTTT.